Sequencing of this T cell receptor beta chain was carried out in a study of blood T cell repertoires in COVID-19. On the study more broadly: Some COVID-19 samples were acute and others convalescent; all came from the United States, Italy and Spain. The analysed material was cDNA or gDNA that came from T cells, B-cell-depleted T cells, or PBMCs.

Authors' data handling: By means of reference gene primer amplification, nucleated cell counts were estimated. Clones were sequenced by immunoSEQ multiplex PCR, and TCRdb holds only the in-frame ones, with some missing. V, J and clone size derive from that table, while D and trimming were established from the DNA sequence. The table shows about 82,000 clones, with approximately 82% occurring only once. V was trimmed by 6 bases and J by 3 bases, leaving 15 bases between them. The germline gives CDR1 KGHDR, CDR2 SFDVKD. This CDR3 is 15 amino acids long. Sequencing was performed on peripheral blood. The receptor comes from a man aged 45-60 years with active or convalescent COVID-19. This chain links TRBV24-1 with TRBJ2-3, with a tentative D call TRBD1 (6 bases). The CDR3 DNA sequence: TGTGCCACCAGTTCCGGGACAAAGGCAACAGATACGCAGTATTTT. Encoded protein: CATSSGTKATDTQYF.